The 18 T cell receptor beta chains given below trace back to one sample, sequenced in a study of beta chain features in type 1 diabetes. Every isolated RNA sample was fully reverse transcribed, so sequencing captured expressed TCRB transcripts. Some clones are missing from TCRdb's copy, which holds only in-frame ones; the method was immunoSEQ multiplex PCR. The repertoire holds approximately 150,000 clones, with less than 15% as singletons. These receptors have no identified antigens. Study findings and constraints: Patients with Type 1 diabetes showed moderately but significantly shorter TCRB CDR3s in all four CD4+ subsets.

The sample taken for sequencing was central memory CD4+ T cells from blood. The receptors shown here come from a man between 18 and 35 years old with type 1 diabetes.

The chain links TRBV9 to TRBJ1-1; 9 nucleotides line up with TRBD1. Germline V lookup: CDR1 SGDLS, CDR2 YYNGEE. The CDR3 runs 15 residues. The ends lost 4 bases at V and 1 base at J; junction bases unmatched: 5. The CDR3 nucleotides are TGTGCCAGCAGCATACAGGGGGCTGGGAACACTGAAGCTTTCTTT. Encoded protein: CASSIQGAGNTEAFF.

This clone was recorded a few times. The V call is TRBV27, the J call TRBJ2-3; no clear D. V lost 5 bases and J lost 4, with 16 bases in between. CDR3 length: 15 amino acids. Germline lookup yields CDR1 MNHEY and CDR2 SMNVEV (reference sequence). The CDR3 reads CASSQRVGIADTQYF. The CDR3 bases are TGTGCCAGCAGTCAACGTGTCGGCATAGCAGATACGCAGTATTTT.

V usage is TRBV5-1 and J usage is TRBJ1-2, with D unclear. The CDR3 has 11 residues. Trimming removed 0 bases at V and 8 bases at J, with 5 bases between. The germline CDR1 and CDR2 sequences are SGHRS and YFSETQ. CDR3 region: CASSLDKGYTF. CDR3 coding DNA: TGCGCCAGCAGCTTGGACAAGGGCTACACCTTC.

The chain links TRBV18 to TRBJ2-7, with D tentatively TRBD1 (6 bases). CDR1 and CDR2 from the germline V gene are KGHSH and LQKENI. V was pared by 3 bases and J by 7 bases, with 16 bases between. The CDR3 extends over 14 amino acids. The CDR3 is CASSPDSIASEQYF. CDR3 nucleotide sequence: TGTGCCAGCTCACCGGACAGCATTGCCTCTGAGCAGTACTTC. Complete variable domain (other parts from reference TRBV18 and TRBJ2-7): NAGVMQNPRHLVRRRGQEARLRCSPMKGHSHVYWYRQLPEEGLKFMVYLQKENIIDESGMPKERFSAEFPKEGPSILRIQQVVRGDSAAYFCASSPDSIASEQYFGPGTRLTVT.

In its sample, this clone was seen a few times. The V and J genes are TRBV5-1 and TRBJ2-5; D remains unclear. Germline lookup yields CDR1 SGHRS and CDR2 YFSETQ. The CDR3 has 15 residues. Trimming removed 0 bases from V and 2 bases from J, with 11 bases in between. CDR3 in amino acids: CASSLGQSLQETQYF. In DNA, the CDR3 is TGCGCCAGCAGCTTGGGGCAGAGCCTACAAGAGACCCAGTACTTC.

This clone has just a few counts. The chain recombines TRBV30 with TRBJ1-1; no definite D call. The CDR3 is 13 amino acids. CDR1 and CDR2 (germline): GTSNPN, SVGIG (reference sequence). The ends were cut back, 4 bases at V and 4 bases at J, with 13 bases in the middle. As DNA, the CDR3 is TGTGCCTGGATGGGTACGGCCTCCACTGAAGCTTTCTTT. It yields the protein CAWMGTASTEAFF.

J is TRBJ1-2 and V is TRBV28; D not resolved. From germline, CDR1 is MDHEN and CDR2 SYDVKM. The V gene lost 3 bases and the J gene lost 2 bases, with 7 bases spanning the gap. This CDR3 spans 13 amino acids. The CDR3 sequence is CASSFGQNYGYTF. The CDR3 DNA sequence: TGTGCCAGCAGTTTCGGCCAGAACTATGGCTACACCTTC.

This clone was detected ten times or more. CDR3 in DNA: TGTGCCAGCAGAATCGGACAGGGGAATGAGCAGTTCTTC. This sequence encodes CASRIGQGNEQFF. The chain uses TRBV7-9 and TRBJ2-1, with 9 bases matching TRBD1. Looked up from germline, CDR1 is SEHNR and CDR2 is FQNEAQ (reference sequence). V dropped 6 bases and J dropped 7; count of bases not matched to a gene: 4. The CDR3 covers 13 residues.

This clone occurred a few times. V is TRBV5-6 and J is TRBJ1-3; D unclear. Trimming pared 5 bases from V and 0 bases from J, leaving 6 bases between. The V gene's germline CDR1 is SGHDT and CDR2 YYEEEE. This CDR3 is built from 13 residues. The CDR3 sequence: CASSWTSGNTIYF. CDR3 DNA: TGTGCCAGCAGTTGGACCTCTGGAAACACCATATATTTT.

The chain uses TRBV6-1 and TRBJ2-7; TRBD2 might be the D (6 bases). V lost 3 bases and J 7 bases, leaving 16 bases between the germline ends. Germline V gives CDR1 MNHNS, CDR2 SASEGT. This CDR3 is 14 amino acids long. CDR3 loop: CASSEWGTGGEQYF. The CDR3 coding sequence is TGTGCCAGCAGTGAGTGGGGGACTGGGGGAGAGCAGTACTTC.

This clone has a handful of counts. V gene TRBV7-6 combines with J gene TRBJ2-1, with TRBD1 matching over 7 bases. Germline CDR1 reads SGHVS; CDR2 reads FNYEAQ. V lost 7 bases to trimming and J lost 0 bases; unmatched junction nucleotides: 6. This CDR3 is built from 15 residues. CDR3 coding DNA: TGTGCCAGCACCCGACAGGGCGGCTCCTACAATGAGCAGTTCTTC. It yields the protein CASTRQGGSYNEQFF. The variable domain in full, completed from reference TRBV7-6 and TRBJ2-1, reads GAGVSQSPRYKVTKRGQDVALRCDPISGHVSLYWYRQALGQGPEFLTYFNYEAQQDKSGLPNDRFSAERPEGSISTLTIQRTEQRDSAMYRCASTRQGGSYNEQFFGPGTRLTVL.

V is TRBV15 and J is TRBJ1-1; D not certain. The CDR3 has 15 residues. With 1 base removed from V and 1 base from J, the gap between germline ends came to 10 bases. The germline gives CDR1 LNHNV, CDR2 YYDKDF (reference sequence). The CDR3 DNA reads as TGTGCCACCAGCAGAGGTAGACGCCAGAACACTGAAGCTTTCTTT. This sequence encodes CATSRGRRQNTEAFF.

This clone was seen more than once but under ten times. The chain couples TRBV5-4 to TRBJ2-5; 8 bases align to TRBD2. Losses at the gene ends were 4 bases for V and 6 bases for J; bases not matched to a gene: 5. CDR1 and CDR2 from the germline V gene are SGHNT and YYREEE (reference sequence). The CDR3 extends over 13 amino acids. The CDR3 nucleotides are TGTGCCAGCAGCGCGGGGGGCGGGCAGACCCAGTACTTC. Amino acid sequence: CASSAGGGQTQYF.

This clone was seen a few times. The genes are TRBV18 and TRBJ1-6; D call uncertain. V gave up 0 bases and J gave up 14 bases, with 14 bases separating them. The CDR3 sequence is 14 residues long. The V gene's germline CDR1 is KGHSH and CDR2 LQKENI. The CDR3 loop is CASSPPGDPRSLHF. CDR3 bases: TGTGCCAGCTCACCACCAGGCGACCCCCGGTCCCTCCACTTT.

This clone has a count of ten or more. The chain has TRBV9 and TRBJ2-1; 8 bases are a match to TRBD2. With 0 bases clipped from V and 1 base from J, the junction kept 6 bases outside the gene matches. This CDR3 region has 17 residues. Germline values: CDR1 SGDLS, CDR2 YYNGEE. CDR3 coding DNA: TGTGCCAGCAGCGTAGGACAGAGCGGGGGTTCCTACAATGAGCAGTTCTTC. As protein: CASSVGQSGGSYNEQFF.

The CDR3 protein is CASSSTGLGNQPQHF. The CDR3 DNA is TGTGCCAGCAGTTCAACAGGGTTAGGAAATCAGCCCCAGCATTTT. This chain links TRBV28 with TRBJ1-5, with D maybe TRBD1 (6 bases). The CDR3 consists of 15 residues. Germline V gene sequence: CDR1 MDHEN, CDR2 SYDVKM. Trimming took off 4 bases at V and 4 bases at J, with 14 bases between the two ends.

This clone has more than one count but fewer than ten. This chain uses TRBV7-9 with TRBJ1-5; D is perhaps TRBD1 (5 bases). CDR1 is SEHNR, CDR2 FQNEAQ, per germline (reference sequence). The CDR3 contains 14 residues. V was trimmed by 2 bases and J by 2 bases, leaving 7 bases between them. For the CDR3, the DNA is TGTGCCAGCAGCTTACAGGGAGGCAATCAGCCCCAGCATTTT. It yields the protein CASSLQGGNQPQHF.

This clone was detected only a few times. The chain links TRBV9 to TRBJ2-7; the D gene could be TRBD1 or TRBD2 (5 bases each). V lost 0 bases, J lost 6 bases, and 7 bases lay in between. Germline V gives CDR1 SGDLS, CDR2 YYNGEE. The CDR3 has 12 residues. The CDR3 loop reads CASSVVGGEQYF. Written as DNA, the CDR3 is TGTGCCAGCAGCGTAGTTGGGGGCGAGCAGTACTTC.